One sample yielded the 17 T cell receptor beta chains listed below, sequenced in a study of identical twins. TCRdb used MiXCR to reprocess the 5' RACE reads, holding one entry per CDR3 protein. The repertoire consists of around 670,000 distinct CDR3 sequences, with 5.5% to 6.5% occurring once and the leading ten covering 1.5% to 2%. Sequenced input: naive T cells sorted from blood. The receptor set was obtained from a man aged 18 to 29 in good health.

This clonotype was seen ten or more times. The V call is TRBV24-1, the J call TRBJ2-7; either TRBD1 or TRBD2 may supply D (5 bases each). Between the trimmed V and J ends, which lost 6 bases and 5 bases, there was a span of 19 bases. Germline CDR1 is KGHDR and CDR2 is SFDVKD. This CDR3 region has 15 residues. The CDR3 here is CATSSNPGTPHEQYF. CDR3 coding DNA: TGTGCCACCAGTAGTAATCCCGGGACGCCCCACGAGCAGTACTTC.

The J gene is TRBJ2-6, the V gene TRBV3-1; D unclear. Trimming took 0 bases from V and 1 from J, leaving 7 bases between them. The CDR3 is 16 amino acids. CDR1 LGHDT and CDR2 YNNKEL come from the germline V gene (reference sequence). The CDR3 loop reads CASSQESESGANVLTF. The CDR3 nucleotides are TGTGCCAGCAGCCAAGAATCGGAGTCTGGGGCCAACGTCCTGACTTTC.

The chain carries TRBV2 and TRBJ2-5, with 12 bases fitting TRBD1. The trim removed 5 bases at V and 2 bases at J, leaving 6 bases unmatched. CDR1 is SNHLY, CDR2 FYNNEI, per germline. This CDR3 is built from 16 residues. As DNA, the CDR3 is TGTGCCAGCAGTCCCGGGACAGGGGGCTCGCAAGAGACCCAGTACTTC. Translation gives CASSPGTGGSQETQYF.

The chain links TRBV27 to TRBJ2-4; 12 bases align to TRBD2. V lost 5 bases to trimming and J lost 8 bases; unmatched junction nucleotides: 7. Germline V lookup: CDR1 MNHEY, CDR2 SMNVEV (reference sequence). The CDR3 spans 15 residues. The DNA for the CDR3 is TGTGCCAGCAGTCGAGAAGGACTAGCGGGACACATTCAGTACTTC. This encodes CASSREGLAGHIQYF.

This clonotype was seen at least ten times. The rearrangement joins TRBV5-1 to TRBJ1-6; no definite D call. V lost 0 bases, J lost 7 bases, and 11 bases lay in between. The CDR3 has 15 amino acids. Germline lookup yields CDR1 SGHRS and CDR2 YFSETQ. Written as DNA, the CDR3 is TGCGCCAGCAGCTTGGCCCCAGAGGGCAATTCACCCCTCCACTTT. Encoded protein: CASSLAPEGNSPLHF.

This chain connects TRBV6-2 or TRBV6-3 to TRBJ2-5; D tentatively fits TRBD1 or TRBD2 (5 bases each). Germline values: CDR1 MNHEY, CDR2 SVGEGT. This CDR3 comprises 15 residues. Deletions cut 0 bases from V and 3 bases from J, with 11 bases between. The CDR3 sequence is CASSYSKGRKETQYF. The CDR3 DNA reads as TGTGCCAGCAGTTACTCGAAGGGACGAAAAGAGACCCAGTACTTC.

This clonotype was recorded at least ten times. The CDR3 sequence is CAISDPGGDTQYF. DNA for the CDR3: TGTGCCATCAGTGACCCGGGGGGAGATACGCAGTATTTT. The chain combines TRBV10-3 with TRBJ2-3, with TRBD2 matching over 7 bases. This CDR3 has 13 residues. The trim removed 3 bases at V and 5 bases at J, leaving 2 bases unmatched. Germline CDR1 ENHRY, CDR2 SYGVKD.

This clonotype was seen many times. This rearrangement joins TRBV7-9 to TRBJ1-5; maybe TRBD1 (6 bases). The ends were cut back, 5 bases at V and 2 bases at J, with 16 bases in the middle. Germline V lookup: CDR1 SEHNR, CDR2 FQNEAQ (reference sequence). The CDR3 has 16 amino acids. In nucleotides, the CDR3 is TGTGCCAGCAGCGGGGGGGCTATGAATGGCAATCAGCCCCAGCATTTT. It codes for CASSGGAMNGNQPQHF.

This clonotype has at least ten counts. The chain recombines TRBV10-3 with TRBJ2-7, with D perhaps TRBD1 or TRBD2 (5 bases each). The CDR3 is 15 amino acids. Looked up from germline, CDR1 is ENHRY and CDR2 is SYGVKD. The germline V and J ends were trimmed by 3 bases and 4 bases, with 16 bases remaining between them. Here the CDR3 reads CAISEDALGPYEQYV. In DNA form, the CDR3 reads TGTGCCATCAGTGAAGACGCTTTGGGACCGTACGAGCAGTACGTC.

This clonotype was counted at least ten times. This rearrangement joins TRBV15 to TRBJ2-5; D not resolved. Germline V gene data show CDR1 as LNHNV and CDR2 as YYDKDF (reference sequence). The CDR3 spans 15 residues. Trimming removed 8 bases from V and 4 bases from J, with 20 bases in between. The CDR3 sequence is CATSELEEVSETQYF. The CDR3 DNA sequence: TGTGCCACCTCTGAGCTCGAAGAGGTATCAGAGACCCAGTACTTC. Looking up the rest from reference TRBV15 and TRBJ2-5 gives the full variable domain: DAMVIQNPRYQVTQFGKPVTLSCSQTLNHNVMYWYQQKSSQAPKLLFHYYDKDFNNEADTPDNFQSRRPNTSFCFLDIRSPGLGDTAMYLCATSELEEVSETQYFGPGTRLLVL.

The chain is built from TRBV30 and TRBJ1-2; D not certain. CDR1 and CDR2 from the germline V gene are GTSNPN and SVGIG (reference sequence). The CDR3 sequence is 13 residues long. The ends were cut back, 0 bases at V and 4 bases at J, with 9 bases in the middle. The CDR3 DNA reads TGTGCCTGGAGTGTAGCGGGGTTCTATGGCTACACCTTC. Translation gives CAWSVAGFYGYTF.

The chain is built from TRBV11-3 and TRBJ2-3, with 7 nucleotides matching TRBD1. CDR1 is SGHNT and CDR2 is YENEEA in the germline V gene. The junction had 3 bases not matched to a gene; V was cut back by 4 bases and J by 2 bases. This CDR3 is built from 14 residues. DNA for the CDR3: TGTGCCAGCAGCTCCCAGGGGGACACAGATACGCAGTATTTT. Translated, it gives CASSSQGDTDTQYF.

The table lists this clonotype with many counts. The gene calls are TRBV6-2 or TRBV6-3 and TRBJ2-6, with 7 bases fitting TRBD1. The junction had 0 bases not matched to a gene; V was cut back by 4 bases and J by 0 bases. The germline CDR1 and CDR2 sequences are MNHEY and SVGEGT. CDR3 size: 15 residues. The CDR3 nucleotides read TGTGCCAGCAGTTGGGACAGCTCTGGGGCCAACGTCCTGACTTTC. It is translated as CASSWDSSGANVLTF.

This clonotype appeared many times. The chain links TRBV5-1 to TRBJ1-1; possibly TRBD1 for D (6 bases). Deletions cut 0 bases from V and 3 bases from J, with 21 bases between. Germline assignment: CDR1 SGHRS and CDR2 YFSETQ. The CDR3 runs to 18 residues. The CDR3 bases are TGCGCCAGCAGCTTGGAACTCGGGGGGCTACCAATGTACACTGAAGCTTTCTTT. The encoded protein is CASSLELGGLPMYTEAFF.

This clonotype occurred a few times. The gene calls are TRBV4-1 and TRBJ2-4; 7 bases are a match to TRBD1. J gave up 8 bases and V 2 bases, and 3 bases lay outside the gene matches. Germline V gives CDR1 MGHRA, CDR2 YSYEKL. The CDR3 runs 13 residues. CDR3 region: CASSQNRGDIQYF. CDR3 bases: TGCGCCAGCAGCCAAAACAGGGGAGACATTCAGTACTTC.

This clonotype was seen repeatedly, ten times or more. The CDR3 DNA reads TGCAGTGCGCCACTGGGGGGGGGTTCTAGCACAGATACGCAGTATTTT. It codes for CSAPLGGGSSTDTQYF. This chain uses TRBV20-1 with TRBJ2-3, with 7 bases that match TRBD2. This CDR3 region has 16 residues. Germline CDR1 DFQATT, CDR2 SNEGSKA (reference sequence). J was trimmed by 0 bases and V by 6 bases; bases with no gene match: 12.

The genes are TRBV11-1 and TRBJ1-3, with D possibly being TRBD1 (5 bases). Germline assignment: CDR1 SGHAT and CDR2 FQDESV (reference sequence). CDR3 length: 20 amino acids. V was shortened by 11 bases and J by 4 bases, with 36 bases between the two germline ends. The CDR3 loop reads CASQLGVGQGFIRTGNTIYF. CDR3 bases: TGTGCCTCTCAGCTTGGTGTAGGGCAGGGCTTCATACGGACGGGAAACACCATATATTTT.